The next 17 T cell receptor beta chains were all read from a single sample in a study of human T cells and chemical hapten exposure. TCRdb analysed the RACE reads with MiXCR anew, one entry per CDR3 protein. The data hold tens of thousands of distinct CDR3 sequences, with around 9.3% observed a single time. As to time point: patch test 1, 2 weeks after DPC sensitization. Specified treatment: therapeutic diphenylcyclopropenone sensitization with weekly scalp DPC. The material was whole blood, obtained in connection with sensitization to the hapten diphenylcyclopropenone (DPC). Source of these receptors: a woman aged 40 to 50 with alopecia areata. Some clones in this sample may be carry-over from other donors' samples.

At least ten counts were recorded for this clonotype. The rearrangement joins TRBV4-1 to TRBJ2-7; 9 bases line up with TRBD1. After removal of 1 base from V and 5 bases from J, the junction contained 9 bases not matched to a gene. The length of the CDR3 is 16 residues. Germline CDR1 MGHRA, CDR2 YSYEKL. The CDR3 DNA sequence: TGCGCCAGCAGCCAAGCTAGGGGGACAGGGAAAAACGAGCAGTACTTC. This codes for CASSQARGTGKNEQYF.

The chain couples TRBV28 to TRBJ2-3; tentative D call: TRBD1 (5 bases). CDR1 is MDHEN, CDR2 SYDVKM, per germline. The CDR3 has 11 residues. V was clipped by 8 bases and J by 13 bases, with 16 bases between them. The CDR3 DNA sequence: TGTGCCAGCGGGGCGCACGAGATTAAGTATTTT. It specifies CASGAHEIKYF. Using reference TRBV28 and TRBJ2-3 for the parts outside the CDR3, the full variable domain is DVKVTQSSRYLVKRTGEKVFLECVQDMDHENMFWYRQDPGLGLRLIYFSYDVKMKEKGDIPEGYSVSREKKERFSLILESASTNQTSMYLCASGAHEIKYFGPGTRLTVL.

Only a few counts were recorded for this clonotype. In nucleotides, the CDR3 is TGTGCCAGCACCGAGGGGGGTTGGACTGAAGCTTTCTTT. Residues: CASTEGGWTEAFF. The chain carries TRBV12-3 or TRBV12-4 and TRBJ1-1; D possibly corresponds to TRBD1 (6 bases). V was cut by 7 bases and J by 5 bases, with 14 bases left in between. This CDR3 is 13 amino acids long.

This clonotype came up a few times. This chain joins TRBV7-9 and TRBJ2-6; no firm D call. CDR1 is SEHNR and CDR2 is FQNEAQ in the germline V gene (reference sequence). Trimming took 4 bases from V and 1 from J, leaving 11 bases between them. CDR3 size: 16 residues. The chain's CDR3 is CASSSGFGSGANVLTF. CDR3 coding DNA: TGTGCCAGCAGCTCCGGTTTTGGGTCTGGGGCCAACGTCCTGACTTTC. Using reference TRBV7-9 and TRBJ2-6 for the parts outside the CDR3, the full variable domain is DTGVSQNPRHKITKRGQNVTFRCDPISEHNRLYWYRQTLGQGPEFLTYFQNEAQLEKSRLLSDRFSAERPKGSFSTLEIQRTEQGDSAMYLCASSSGFGSGANVLTFGAGSRLTVL.

This clonotype was counted many times. The rearrangement uses TRBV6-5 and TRBJ2-5; 8 nucleotides align to TRBD2. Losses at the gene ends were 6 bases for V and 4 bases for J; bases not matched to a gene: 13. This CDR3 spans 16 amino acids. Germline loops: CDR1 MNHEY, CDR2 SVGAGI. The CDR3 DNA is TGTGCCAGCAGCGCCCGGGGGGGCCCACGGGGAGAGACCCAGTACTTC. This sequence encodes CASSARGGPRGETQYF.

Concerning this clonotype: One base away lies a much larger clone, so this may be a sequencing read error. This chain connects TRBV10-2 to TRBJ1-2; D call uncertain. The length of the CDR3 is 14 residues. Germline V CDR1 and CDR2: WSHSY, SAAADI. The CDR3 coding sequence is TGCGCCAGCAGTCCGGATGAGACCTCCTATGGCTACGCCTTC. Its translation: CASSPDETSYGYAF.

This clonotype was observed at least ten times. The chain employs TRBV28 and TRBJ1-4; TRBD1 matches 7 bases. Germline V gene sequence: CDR1 MDHEN, CDR2 SYDVKM. The CDR3 consists of 15 residues. V lost 5 bases to trimming and J lost 5 bases; unmatched junction nucleotides: 8. The CDR3 here is CASSTRQGLNEKLFF. CDR3 bases: TGTGCCAGCAGTACGAGACAGGGTTTAAATGAAAAACTGTTTTTT.

This clonotype was seen more than once but under ten times. The chain uses TRBV7-2 and TRBJ1-1; D is ambiguous. The CDR3 has 13 residues. V gave up 1 base and J gave up 5 bases, with 8 bases separating them. Germline V gene data show CDR1 as SGHTA and CDR2 as FQGNSA. CDR3 in amino acids: CASSLVEATEAFF. DNA of the CDR3: TGTGCCAGCAGCTTAGTCGAGGCTACTGAAGCTTTCTTT.

V and J are TRBV7-3 and TRBJ2-2; D remains unclear. The CDR3 covers 13 residues. V was trimmed by 4 bases and J by 6 bases, leaving 9 bases between them. CDR1 is SGHTA and CDR2 is FQGTGA in the germline V gene. The CDR3 bases are TGTGCCAGCAGCTCCGGGCCACCCGGGGAGCTGTTTTTT. This gives the protein CASSSGPPGELFF.

This clonotype has only a few counts. The DNA for the CDR3 is TGTGCCAGCAGTTCTATCCGAGCGGGGAGTGATACGCAGTATTTT. Translating it yields CASSSIRAGSDTQYF. The chain uses TRBV27 and TRBJ2-3; 7 bases are a match to TRBD2. CDR3 size: 15 residues. J was trimmed by 6 bases and V by 4 bases; bases with no gene match: 10. Germline CDR1 is MNHEY and CDR2 is SMNVEV (reference sequence).

The chain uses TRBV4-1 and TRBJ2-1; 10 bases line up with TRBD2. Unmatched junction bases numbered 7, after V lost 3 bases and J lost 2 bases. The CDR3 has 17 residues. In germline, CDR1 is MGHRA, CDR2 YSYEKL. The CDR3 is CASSQGLLAGTYNEQFF. For the CDR3, the DNA is TGCGCCAGCAGCCAGGGGCTACTAGCGGGGACCTACAATGAGCAGTTCTTC.

This clonotype turned up a few times. The junction and the germline gene differ at one end; a read error may be behind it. The chain employs TRBV7-8 and TRBJ2-7; TRBD1 or TRBD2 may be the D gene (6 bases each). CDR3 length: 15 amino acids. The V gene's germline CDR1 is SGHVS and CDR2 FQNEAQ. The DNA for the CDR3 is TGTGCCAGCAGCCGTTCCCTCGGGGGCTCTCCCCCCCCACACTTC. Translation: CASSRSLGGSPPPHF.

There are many counts of this clonotype. The genes are TRBV20-1 and TRBJ1-1; a weak D match, TRBD1 (5 bases). The length of the CDR3 is 13 residues. In germline, CDR1 is DFQATT, CDR2 SNEGSKA (reference sequence). Trimming removed 1 base from V and 3 bases from J, with 9 bases in between. The CDR3 spells CSARGDSHTEAFF. DNA of the CDR3: TGCAGTGCTAGAGGCGACAGTCACACTGAAGCTTTCTTT.

This clonotype occurred a few times. The V and J genes are TRBV4-2 and TRBJ1-6, with D maybe TRBD1 (6 bases). The V gene's germline CDR1 is LGHNA and CDR2 YNFKEQ. This CDR3 has 13 amino acids. Deletions cut 6 bases from V and 10 bases from J, with 13 bases between. CDR3: CASRGGLQSPLHF. The CDR3 coding sequence is TGTGCCAGCAGAGGGGGTCTCCAGTCACCCCTCCACTTT.

This clonotype appeared many times. This chain joins TRBV4-1 and TRBJ2-1, with 9 bases fitting TRBD2. The germline CDR1 and CDR2 sequences are MGHRA and YSYEKL. V trimming: 4 bases; J trimming: 1 base; junction bases outside the gene matches: 14. The CDR3 loop spans 19 amino acids. CDR3 DNA: TGCGCCAGCAGCCCTCGTCGGGAGGCGGGGGGGACTTCCTACAATGAGCAGTTCTTC. Amino acid sequence: CASSPRREAGGTSYNEQFF.

V is TRBV7-2 and J is TRBJ2-5; D unclear. Germline lookup yields CDR1 SGHTA and CDR2 FQGNSA. Trimming took 11 bases from V and 3 from J, leaving 13 bases between them. This CDR3 has 12 residues. CDR3 sequence reads: CAGCKIKETQYF. The CDR3 DNA follows: TGTGCCGGGTGCAAGATCAAAGAGACCCAGTACTTC. Full variable domain (rest looked up from reference TRBV7-2 and TRBJ2-5): GAGVSQSPSNKVTEKGKDVELRCDPISGHTALYWYRQSLGQGLEFLIYFQGNSAPDKSGLPSDRFSAERTGGSVSTLTIQRTQQEDSAVYLCAGCKIKETQYFGPGTRLLVL.

This clonotype was seen more than once but under ten times. The J gene is TRBJ1-4, the V gene TRBV29-1, with D possibly TRBD1 on 6 matching bases. Between the trimmed V and J ends, which lost 6 bases and 5 bases, there was a span of 10 bases. The CDR3 is 12 amino acids. Per the germline V gene, CDR1 is SQVTM and CDR2 is ANQGSEA. The CDR3 protein is CSVLGQNEKLFF. The DNA for the CDR3 is TGCAGCGTCCTTGGACAGAATGAAAAACTGTTTTTT.